Presented here are 21 T cell receptor beta chains from one specimen sequenced in a study of PD-1 blockade in mismatch repair-deficient tumors. TCRdb's copy holds only in-frame clones and misses some; the assay was immunoSEQ multiplex PCR. The sample consists of 120,000 or so clones, 70% to 90% of them appearing once. The sample was peripheral blood, taken 44 weeks after starting pembrolizumab. These receptors all stem from an adult with mismatch repair-deficient cancer.

A note on this clone: This CDR3 fails to terminate in the conserved phenylalanine or tryptophan, so it likely reflects a read error. This chain uses TRBV27 with TRBJ1-2, with a tentative D call TRBD1 (5 bases). Trimming stripped 2 bases from V and 5 bases from J, with 9 bases between. Germline assignment: CDR1 MNHEY and CDR2 SMNVEV (reference sequence). This CDR3 is built from 13 residues. CDR3 nucleotide sequence: TGTGCCAGCAGTTTAGCCGGGACTTATGGCTACACCTCC. Protein: CASSLAGTYGYTS.

The V and J genes are TRBV5-5 and TRBJ1-5; D gene uncertain. The CDR3 extends over 13 amino acids. In germline, CDR1 is SGHKS, CDR2 YYEKEE (reference sequence). Deletions cut 1 base from V and 3 bases from J, with 5 bases between. As DNA, the CDR3 is TGTGCCAGCAGCTTGTATTTCAATCAGCCCCAGCATTTT. It specifies CASSLYFNQPQHF.

This chain connects TRBV28 to TRBJ2-1, with 14 bases that match TRBD2. This CDR3 comprises 20 residues. V trimming: 5 bases; J trimming: 6 bases; junction bases outside the gene matches: 18. The germline CDR1 and CDR2 sequences are MDHEN and SYDVKM. This CDR3 is CASSPTGTPIGTSGSNEQFF. Here the CDR3 DNA reads TGTGCCAGCAGTCCAACCGGGACTCCGATTGGGACTAGCGGGAGCAATGAGCAGTTCTTC. Together with reference TRBV28 and TRBJ2-1, the CDR3 gives the full variable domain: DVKVTQSSRYLVKRTGEKVFLECVQDMDHENMFWYRQDPGLGLRLIYFSYDVKMKEKGDIPEGYSVSREKKERFSLILESASTNQTSMYLCASSPTGTPIGTSGSNEQFFGPGTRLTVL.

This chain joins TRBV7-9 and TRBJ1-1; 12 bases are shared with TRBD1. The CDR3 sequence is 17 residues long. CDR1 is SEHNR and CDR2 is FQNEAQ in the germline V gene (reference sequence). After removal of 5 bases from V and 3 bases from J, the junction contained 10 bases not matched to a gene. The CDR3 DNA sequence: TGTGCCAGCAGCCCACGGGGACAGGGGGCTGTGGACACTGAAGCTTTCTTT. Its protein product is CASSPRGQGAVDTEAFF.

This clone has a handful of counts. This chain uses TRBV19 with TRBJ1-3; unclear D gene. Germline CDR1 LNHDA, CDR2 SQIVND (reference sequence). The CDR3 extends over 14 amino acids. V lost 3 bases to trimming and J lost 3 bases, with 9 bases between them. The CDR3 bases are TGTGCCAGTAGTATCGGAGGGAATGGAAACACCATATATTTT. Protein sequence: CASSIGGNGNTIYF.

The chain joins TRBV5-1 to TRBJ1-4, with D unresolved. The CDR3 contains 15 residues. Germline V gene sequence: CDR1 SGHRS, CDR2 YFSETQ. The V and J ends lost 0 bases and 8 bases respectively, with 14 bases between them. The CDR3 is CASSLAGDPREKLFF. The CDR3 DNA is TGCGCCAGCAGCTTGGCCGGGGATCCAAGGGAAAAACTGTTTTTT. The entire variable domain, with the rest obtained from reference TRBV5-1 and TRBJ1-4, is as follows: KAGVTQTPRYLIKTRGQQVTLSCSPISGHRSVSWYQQTPGQGLQFLFEYFSETQRNKGNFPGRFSGRQFSNSRSEMNVSTLELGDSALYLCASSLAGDPREKLFFGSGTQLSVL.

This chain links TRBV13 with TRBJ2-1; 7 nucleotides line up with TRBD2. Looked up from germline, CDR1 is PRHDT and CDR2 is FYEKMQ (reference sequence). J lost 5 bases, V lost 0 bases, and 13 bases had no gene match. This CDR3 has 18 residues. The CDR3 nucleotides read TGTGCCAGCAGCTTAGGCCTCTGGGGAGCGGGACGACACAATGAGCAGTTCTTC. Amino acids: CASSLGLWGAGRHNEQFF.

The chain couples TRBV7-8 to TRBJ1-1; D ambiguous. The CDR3 has 14 residues. V was cut by 4 bases and J by 0 bases, with 9 bases left in between. CDR1 is SGHVS and CDR2 is FQNEAQ in the germline V gene. CDR3 nucleotide sequence: TGTGCCAGCAGCTATCACAGACTGAACACTGAAGCTTTCTTT. Translating it yields CASSYHRLNTEAFF.

The genes are TRBV6-5 and TRBJ2-3; 7 bases are a match to TRBD1. Germline-derived CDR1 and CDR2 are MNHEY and SVGAGI. V trimming: 5 bases; J trimming: 1 base; junction bases outside the gene matches: 3. The CDR3 consists of 14 residues. The chain's CDR3 is CASSGGQRTDTQYF. The CDR3 coding sequence is TGTGCCAGCAGTGGGGGACAGCGCACAGATACGCAGTATTTT.

This chain links TRBV5-4 with TRBJ2-3; D is uncertain. Germline V gene lookup returns CDR1 SGHNT and CDR2 YYREEE (reference sequence). V was clipped by 0 bases and J by 0 bases, with 11 bases between them. The CDR3 extends over 16 amino acids. The CDR3 is CASSLVEKASTDTQYF. DNA for the CDR3: TGTGCCAGCAGCTTGGTGGAGAAAGCGAGCACAGATACGCAGTATTTT.

The rearrangement links TRBV21-1 to TRBJ2-7; whether TRBD2, the table's D call, matches the DNA was not checked. TRBV21-1 is a recognized pseudogene. This CDR3 spans 16 amino acids. CDR3 sequence: CASSSHTPPGSGEQYF. Here the CDR3 DNA reads TGTGCCAGCAGCTCTCATACCCCCCCGGGGTCGGGGGAGCAGTACTTC.

This clone was seen only a few times. The gene calls are TRBV12-5 and TRBJ2-7; 13 bases map to TRBD2. J was trimmed by 7 bases and V by 0 bases; bases with no gene match: 6. Germline V lookup: CDR1 LGHNT, CDR2 FRNRAP. The CDR3 totals 16 residues. CDR3 nucleotide sequence: TGTGCTAGTGGTTTGGTACTAGCGGGAGGGCCGAGGGAGCAGTACTTC. Translation: CASGLVLAGGPREQYF.

The rearrangement joins TRBV5-4 to TRBJ1-2, with D possibly being TRBD1 (5 bases). From germline, CDR1 is SGHNT and CDR2 YYREEE (reference sequence). The CDR3 runs 14 residues. V dropped 5 bases and J dropped 1 base, with 12 bases sitting between them. Here the CDR3 DNA reads TGTGCCAGCAGATGGGCGGGGCGTAACTATGGCTACACCTTC. It encodes CASRWAGRNYGYTF.

The CDR3 bases are TGTGCCAGCAGCTCCAGCCGGGTCCTCTCTGGAAACACCATATATTTT. Translating gives CASSSSRVLSGNTIYF. The chain is built from TRBV7-9 and TRBJ1-3; D remains ambiguous. The CDR3 is 16 amino acids. Trimming pared 4 bases from V and 0 bases from J, leaving 13 bases between. Germline CDR1 is SEHNR and CDR2 is FQNEAQ (reference sequence).

This clone was observed a handful of times. The chain uses TRBV6-5 and TRBJ2-7; 8 bases fit TRBD2. The J segment lost 0 bases and the V segment lost 4 bases, leaving 8 bases of the junction unmatched. This CDR3 has 16 amino acids. CDR1 and CDR2 (germline): MNHEY, SVGAGI. The CDR3 loop is CASSSRTSQSSYEQYF. CDR3 coding DNA: TGTGCCAGCAGTTCCCGGACTAGCCAGAGCTCCTACGAGCAGTACTTC.

This chain joins TRBV7-8 and TRBJ2-7, with unresolved D. The CDR3 is 12 amino acids. V was shortened by 8 bases and J by 2 bases, with 10 bases between the two germline ends. The germline gives CDR1 SGHVS, CDR2 FQNEAQ. CDR3 bases: TGTGCCAGCGCCCGGATGACCTACGAGCAGTACTTC. This encodes CASARMTYEQYF. The full variable domain, completed using reference TRBV7-8 and TRBJ2-7, is GAGVSQSPRYKVAKRGQDVALRCDPISGHVSLFWYQQALGQGPEFLTYFQNEAQLDKSGLPSDRFFAERPEGSVSTLKIQRTQQEDSAVYLCASARMTYEQYFGPGTRLTVT.

V is TRBV7-8 and J is TRBJ1-6, with 9 positions matching TRBD1. CDR1 and CDR2 (germline): SGHVS, FQNEAQ. There are 14 residues in the CDR3. The V and J ends lost 6 bases and 6 bases, in that order; junction bases with no gene match: 3. For the CDR3, the DNA is TGTGCCAGCAGTGAGACAGGGGGTAATTCACCCCTCCACTTT. Translation: CASSETGGNSPLHF.

The V call is TRBV27, the J call TRBJ1-1; 7 nucleotides align to TRBD1. The CDR3 contains 15 residues. Unmatched junction bases numbered 6, after V lost 5 bases and J lost 0 bases. Germline V lookup: CDR1 MNHEY, CDR2 SMNVEV (reference sequence). The chain's CDR3 is CASSVTGELNTEAFF. CDR3 nucleotide sequence: TGTGCCAGCAGTGTAACAGGGGAACTGAACACTGAAGCTTTCTTT.

The chain combines TRBV5-1 with TRBJ2-1; D call uncertain. Trimming took 0 bases from V and 0 from J, leaving 7 bases between them. CDR3 length: 15 amino acids. The germline gives CDR1 SGHRS, CDR2 YFSETQ. CDR3 in amino acids: CASSLGRSSYNEQFF. The CDR3 DNA follows: TGCGCCAGCAGCTTGGGCAGGAGCTCCTACAATGAGCAGTTCTTC.

The gene calls are TRBV30 and TRBJ1-2; the match to TRBD1 covers 9 bases. This CDR3 has 15 amino acids. V trimming: 0 bases; J trimming: 6 bases; junction bases outside the gene matches: 8. Germline V lookup: CDR1 GTSNPN, CDR2 SVGIG (reference sequence). CDR3 region: CAWSVYGTGSDGYTF. The CDR3 DNA is TGTGCCTGGAGTGTATACGGGACAGGGTCCGATGGCTACACCTTC.

The gene calls are TRBV4-3 and TRBJ2-7; D is undetermined. Deletions cut 6 bases from V and 6 bases from J, with 12 bases between. The CDR3 spans 12 residues. Germline assignment: CDR1 LGHNA and CDR2 YSLEER. The CDR3 spells CASRPTTLEQYF. CDR3 in DNA: TGCGCCAGCAGACCCACCACCCTCGAGCAGTACTTC.